This paragraph reports one T cell receptor (beta chain). Method: immunoSEQ multiplex PCR; TCRdb's copy keeps in-frame clones and lacks some. The repertoire includes about 140,000 clones, 85% of them detected once, and 2.5% to 3.5% sits in the top ten. The sample comes from a study of blood T cell repertoires in COVID-19. The wider study: Whether acute or convalescent, the COVID-19 samples came from the United States, Italy and Spain.

The V end lost 1 base, the J end lost 1 base, and 7 bases lay between the germline ends. This CDR3 is 15 amino acids long. Per the germline V gene, CDR1 is SGHAT and CDR2 is FQNNGV. Sequencing was carried out using peripheral blood. The source is a man aged 45-65 years with acute or convalescent COVID-19. The rearrangement uses TRBV11-2 and TRBJ2-2; D call uncertain. CDR3 protein: CASSLGAENTGELFF. The CDR3 DNA reads as TGTGCCAGCAGCTTAGGGGCAGAGAACACCGGGGAGCTGTTTTTT.